This TCR beta chain was captured in a study of blood T cell repertoires in COVID-19. Clones were read by immunoSEQ multiplex PCR, and TCRdb kept only the in-frame ones, dropping some. This table has roughly 77,000 clones, approximately 73% appearing once. This CDR3 region has 13 residues. Germline-derived CDR1 and CDR2 are GTSNPN and SVGIG (reference sequence). The ends were cut back, 2 bases at V and 3 bases at J, with 9 bases in the middle. Sequencing used peripheral blood. This clonotype was sampled from a man between 60 and 75 years old with COVID-19, enrolled during active disease. This chain links TRBV30 with TRBJ2-3; TRBD2 is a possible D gene (5 bases). As DNA, the CDR3 is TGTGCCTGGAGTCACGGGGATACAGATACGCAGTATTTT. Translated: CAWSHGDTDTQYF.